Listed below are T cell receptor beta chains from one sample, sequenced in a study of blood T cell repertoires in COVID-19. TCRdb keeps only in-frame clones here, not all; method: immunoSEQ multiplex PCR. The repertoire holds about 280,000 clones, roughly 88% seen once, with roughly 9% in the top ten. Specimen: peripheral blood. The origin of the receptors is a man aged 18-30 years with active or convalescent COVID-19. Each CDR3 is given without its conserved first and last residue.

J | V | CDR3
TRBJ2-7 | TRBV11-2 | ASSLVPPGTGNYEQY
TRBJ1-2 | TRBV13 | ASSLALQGIRYGYT
TRBJ2-7 | TRBV11-2 | ASSAPRRLDYEQY
TRBJ2-7 | TRBV5-1 | ASSLVPDRVYEQY
TRBJ2-7 | TRBV7-9 | ASSPTGTGYEQY
TRBJ2-2 | TRBV7-6 | ASSSGQMNTGELF
TRBJ2-7 | TRBV12-5 | ASGPGGVKQY
TRBJ2-5 | TRBV7-2 | ASSLKASGGLAQY
TRBJ1-1 | TRBV12-3/TRBV12-4 | ASSYRGEAF
TRBJ2-7 | TRBV10-1 | ASSGHPDSATYEQY
TRBJ2-7 | TRBV29-1 | SVERGTDEQY
TRBJ2-7 | TRBV6-5 | ASSYGGAGGLYEQY
TRBJ2-7 | TRBV25-1 | ASSVLQGAPVDEQY
TRBJ1-1 | TRBV4-1 | ASSQGRDTEAF
TRBJ1-4 | TRBV2 | ASEGAVEKLF
TRBJ1-1 | TRBV19 | ASSIGLAGTEAF
TRBJ2-7 | TRBV29-1 | SARGGRNYEQY
TRBJ1-4 | TRBV28 | ASSPTGMGLTNEKLF
TRBJ2-1 | TRBV3-1/TRBV3-2 | ASSPGTGYNEQF
TRBJ1-6 | TRBV2 | ASRGVQGFYSPLH
TRBJ2-3 | TRBV9 | ASSNLGLAGGVRTDTQY